This T cell receptor beta chain was captured by sequencing in a study of OX40 agonist ivuxolimab in advanced cancers. Looking at the study overall: The study treated patients with ivuxolimab, an agonistic anti-OX40 (CD134) antibody.

Sequenced by immunoSEQ multiplex PCR; TCRdb stores in-frame clones only, minus some. Of around 80,000 clones in the sample, more than 80% were seen once. Trimming shortened V by 0 bases and J by 3 bases, and 9 bases separated the two germline ends. Germline loops: CDR1 SGDLS, CDR2 YYNGEE. This CDR3 spans 14 amino acids. This chain uses TRBV9 with TRBJ1-2, with D unclear. Sequenced material: CD4+ or CD8+ T cells sorted from blood, taken in a trial of the OX40 agonist ivuxolimab. The sequence was obtained from an adult with an advanced solid tumor such as melanoma, head and neck, liver or kidney cancer. CDR3 protein: CASSVGVDDYGYTF. The CDR3 DNA sequence: TGTGCCAGCAGCGTAGGGGTCGACGACTATGGCTACACCTTC.